The source of this T cell receptor beta chain is a study of graft-versus-host responses after intestinal transplantation. Here immunoSEQ multiplex PCR was the method, and the copy in TCRdb shows in-frame clones only, minus some. Here the sample spans roughly 120,000 clones, about 93% being singletons. The germline V gene has CDR1 SGHDT and CDR2 YYEEEE. The CDR3 has 13 residues. Trimming pared 5 bases from V and 0 bases from J, leaving 7 bases between. In the case of this clone: Its antigen is unidentified.

The TCR originated in a human donor who received an intestinal transplant. V usage is TRBV5-6 and J usage is TRBJ2-3; D is uncertain. The sample here was unstimulated CD8+ T cells sorted from spleen or lymph node cells, taken before intestinal transplant. CDR3 sequence: CASRSGSTDTQYF. CDR3 sequence (DNA): TGTGCCAGCAGGTCCGGGAGCACAGATACGCAGTATTTT.